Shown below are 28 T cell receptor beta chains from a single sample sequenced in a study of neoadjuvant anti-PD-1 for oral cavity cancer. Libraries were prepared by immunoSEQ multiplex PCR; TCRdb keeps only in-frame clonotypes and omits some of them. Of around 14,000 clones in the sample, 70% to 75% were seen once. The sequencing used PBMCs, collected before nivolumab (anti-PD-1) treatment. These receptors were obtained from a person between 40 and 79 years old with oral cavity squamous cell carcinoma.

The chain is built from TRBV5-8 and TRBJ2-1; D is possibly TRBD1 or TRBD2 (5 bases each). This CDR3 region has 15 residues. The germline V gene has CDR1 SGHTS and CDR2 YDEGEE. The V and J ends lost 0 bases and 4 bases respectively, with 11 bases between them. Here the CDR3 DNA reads TGTGCCAGCAGCTTGGCCGGGACCCGATACAATGAGCAGTTCTTC. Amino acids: CASSLAGTRYNEQFF. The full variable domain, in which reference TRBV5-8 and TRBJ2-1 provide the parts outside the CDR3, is EAGVTQSPTHLIKTRGQQATLRCSPISGHTSVYWYQQALGLGLQFLLWYDEGEERNRGNFPPRFSGRQFPNYSSELNVNALELEDSALYLCASSLAGTRYNEQFFGPGTRLTVL.

The CDR3 reads CASSVREARYNEQFF. The CDR3 DNA is TGTGCCAGCAGCGTGCGGGAGGCTCGGTACAATGAGCAGTTCTTC. The chain recombines TRBV7-8 with TRBJ2-1, with 8 bases fitting TRBD2. Losses at the gene ends were 5 bases for V and 4 bases for J; bases not matched to a gene: 7. This CDR3 spans 15 amino acids. Per germline, CDR1 SGHVS and CDR2 FQNEAQ. Using reference TRBV7-8 and TRBJ2-1 for the parts outside the CDR3, the full variable domain is GAGVSQSPRYKVAKRGQDVALRCDPISGHVSLFWYQQALGQGPEFLTYFQNEAQLDKSGLPSDRFFAERPEGSVSTLKIQRTQQEDSAVYLCASSVREARYNEQFFGPGTRLTVL.

The CDR3, as DNA: TGCGCCAGCAGCCAAGAGAGTCCCCACATCGGGGCCGCAGCCAAAAACATTCAGTACTTC. Amino acid sequence: CASSQESPHIGAAAKNIQYF. V and J are TRBV4-1 and TRBJ2-4; the D call may be TRBD1 or TRBD2 (5 bases each). CDR1 and CDR2 (germline): MGHRA, YSYEKL. Trimming left V 0 bases short and J 0 bases short, with 21 bases between. This CDR3 has 20 residues.

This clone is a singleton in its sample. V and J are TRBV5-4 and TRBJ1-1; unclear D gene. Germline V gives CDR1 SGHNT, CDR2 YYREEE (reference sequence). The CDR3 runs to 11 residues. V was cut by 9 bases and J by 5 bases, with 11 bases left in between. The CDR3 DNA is TGTGCCACGATCTTGAGGACTGAAGCTTTCTTT. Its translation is CATILRTEAFF.

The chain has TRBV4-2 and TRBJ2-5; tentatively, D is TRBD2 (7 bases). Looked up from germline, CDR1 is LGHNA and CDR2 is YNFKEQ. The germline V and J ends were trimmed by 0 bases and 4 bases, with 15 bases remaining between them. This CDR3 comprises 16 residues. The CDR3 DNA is TGTGCCAGCAGCCAAGATCCACGGGGGGCCGCAGAGACCCAGTACTTC. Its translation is CASSQDPRGAAETQYF.

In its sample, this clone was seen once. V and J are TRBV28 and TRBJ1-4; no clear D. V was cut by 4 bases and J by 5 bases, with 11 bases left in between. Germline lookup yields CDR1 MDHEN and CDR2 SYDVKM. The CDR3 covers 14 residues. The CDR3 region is CASSSGTANEKLFF. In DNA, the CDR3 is TGTGCCAGCAGTTCGGGTACAGCGAATGAAAAACTGTTTTTT.

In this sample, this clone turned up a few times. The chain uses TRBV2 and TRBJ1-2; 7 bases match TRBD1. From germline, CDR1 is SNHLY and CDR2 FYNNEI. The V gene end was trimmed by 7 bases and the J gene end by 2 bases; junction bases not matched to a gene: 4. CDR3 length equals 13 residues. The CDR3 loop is CASTQTGNYGYTF. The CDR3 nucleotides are TGTGCCAGCACTCAGACAGGGAACTATGGCTACACCTTC.

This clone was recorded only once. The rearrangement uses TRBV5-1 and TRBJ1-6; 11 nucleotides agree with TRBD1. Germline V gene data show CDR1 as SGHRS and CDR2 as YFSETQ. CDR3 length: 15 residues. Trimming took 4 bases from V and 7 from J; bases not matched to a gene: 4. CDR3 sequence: CASSPGQGANSPLHF. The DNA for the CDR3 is TGCGCCAGCAGCCCCGGACAGGGGGCAAATTCACCCCTCCACTTT.

CDR3: CASSLTVAGGPYEQYF. CDR3 in DNA: TGCGCCAGCAGCTTGACGGTAGCGGGAGGGCCCTACGAGCAGTACTTC. This chain joins TRBV5-1 and TRBJ2-7, with 11 positions matching TRBD2. The CDR3 loop spans 16 amino acids. V was pared by 1 base and J by 2 bases, with 5 bases of the junction left unmatched. CDR1 and CDR2 (germline): SGHRS, YFSETQ.

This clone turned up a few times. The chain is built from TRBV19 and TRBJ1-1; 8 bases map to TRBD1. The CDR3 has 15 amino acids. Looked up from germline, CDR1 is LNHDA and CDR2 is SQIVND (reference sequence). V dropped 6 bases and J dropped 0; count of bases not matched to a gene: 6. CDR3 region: CASSTSGGMNTEAFF. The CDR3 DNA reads TGTGCCAGTAGCACTTCAGGGGGCATGAACACTGAAGCTTTCTTT.

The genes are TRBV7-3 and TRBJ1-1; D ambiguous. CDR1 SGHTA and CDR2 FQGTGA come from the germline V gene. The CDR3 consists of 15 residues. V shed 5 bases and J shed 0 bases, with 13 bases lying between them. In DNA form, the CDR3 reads TGTGCCAGCAGCCCACTTGGTTCGATGAACACTGAAGCTTTCTTT. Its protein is CASSPLGSMNTEAFF.

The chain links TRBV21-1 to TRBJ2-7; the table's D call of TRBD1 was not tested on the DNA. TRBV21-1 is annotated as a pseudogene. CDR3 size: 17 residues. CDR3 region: CASSKGPTGEHRHEQYF. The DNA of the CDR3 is TGTGCCAGCAGCAAAGGGCCGACAGGGGAACATCGCCACGAGCAGTACTTC.

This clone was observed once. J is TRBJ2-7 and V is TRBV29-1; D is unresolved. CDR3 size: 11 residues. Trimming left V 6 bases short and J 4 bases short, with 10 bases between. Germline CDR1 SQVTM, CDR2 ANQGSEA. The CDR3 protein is CSVGHTYEQYF. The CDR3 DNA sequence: TGCAGCGTGGGCCACACTTACGAGCAGTACTTC.

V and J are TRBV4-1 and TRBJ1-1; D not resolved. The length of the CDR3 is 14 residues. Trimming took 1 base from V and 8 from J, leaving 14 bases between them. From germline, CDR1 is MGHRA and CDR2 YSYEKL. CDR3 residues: CASSQGRSTLEAFF. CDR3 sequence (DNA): TGCGCCAGCAGCCAAGGTCGGTCGACGCTCGAAGCTTTCTTT.

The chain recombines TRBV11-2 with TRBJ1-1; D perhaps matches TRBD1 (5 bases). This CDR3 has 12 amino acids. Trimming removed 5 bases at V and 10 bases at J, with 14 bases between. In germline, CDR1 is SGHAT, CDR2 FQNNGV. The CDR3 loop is CASSVRGFGAFF. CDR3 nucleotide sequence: TGTGCCAGCAGCGTACGGGGGTTCGGAGCTTTCTTT.

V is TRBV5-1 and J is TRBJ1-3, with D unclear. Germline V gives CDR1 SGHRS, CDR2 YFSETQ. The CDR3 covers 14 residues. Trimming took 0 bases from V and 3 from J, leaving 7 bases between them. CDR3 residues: CASSLVGFGNTIYF. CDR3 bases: TGCGCCAGCAGCTTGGTGGGGTTTGGAAACACCATATATTTT.

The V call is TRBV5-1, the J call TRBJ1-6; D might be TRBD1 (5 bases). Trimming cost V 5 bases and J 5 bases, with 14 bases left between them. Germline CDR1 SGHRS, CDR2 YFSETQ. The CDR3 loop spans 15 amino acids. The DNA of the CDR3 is TGCGCCAGCAGTTTTTTTCAGGGTGATAATTCACCCCTCCACTTT. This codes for CASSFFQGDNSPLHF.

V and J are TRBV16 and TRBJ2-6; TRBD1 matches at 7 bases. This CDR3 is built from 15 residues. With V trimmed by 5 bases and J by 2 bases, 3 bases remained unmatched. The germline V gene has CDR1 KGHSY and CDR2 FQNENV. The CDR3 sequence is CASSKTGAGANVLTF. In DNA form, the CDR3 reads TGTGCCAGCAGCAAAACAGGGGCTGGGGCCAACGTCCTGACTTTC.

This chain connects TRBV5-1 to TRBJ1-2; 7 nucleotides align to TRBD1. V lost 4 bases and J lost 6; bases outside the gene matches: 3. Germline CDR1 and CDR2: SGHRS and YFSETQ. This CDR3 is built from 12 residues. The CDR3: CASSGTEHGYTF. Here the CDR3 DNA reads TGCGCCAGCAGCGGGACAGAACATGGCTACACCTTC.

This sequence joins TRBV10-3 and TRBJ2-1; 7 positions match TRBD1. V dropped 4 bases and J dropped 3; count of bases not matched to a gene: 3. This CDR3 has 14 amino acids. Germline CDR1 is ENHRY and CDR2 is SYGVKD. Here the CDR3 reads CAISGGQIYNEQFF. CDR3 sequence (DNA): TGTGCCATCAGTGGGGGACAGATCTACAATGAGCAGTTCTTC.

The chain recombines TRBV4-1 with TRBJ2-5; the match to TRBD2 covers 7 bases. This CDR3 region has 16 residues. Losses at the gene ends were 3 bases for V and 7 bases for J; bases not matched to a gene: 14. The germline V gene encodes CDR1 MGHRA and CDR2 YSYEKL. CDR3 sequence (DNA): TGCGCCAGCAGCCAGGTTCTCGGGGCCCAGCGGGGGACCCAGTACTTC. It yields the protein CASSQVLGAQRGTQYF.

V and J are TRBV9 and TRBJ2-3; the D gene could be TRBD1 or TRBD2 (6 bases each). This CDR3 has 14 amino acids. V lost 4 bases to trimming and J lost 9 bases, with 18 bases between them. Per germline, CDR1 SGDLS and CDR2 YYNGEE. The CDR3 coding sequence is TGTGCCAGCAGCCCGAACGGTGGGGGGCCCACGCAGTATTTT. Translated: CASSPNGGGPTQYF. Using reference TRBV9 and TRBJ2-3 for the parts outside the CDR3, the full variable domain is DSGVTQTPKHLITATGQRVTLRCSPRSGDLSVYWYQQSLDQGLQFLIQYYNGEERAKGNILERFSAQQFPDLHSELNLSSLELGDSALYFCASSPNGGGPTQYFGPGTRLTVL.

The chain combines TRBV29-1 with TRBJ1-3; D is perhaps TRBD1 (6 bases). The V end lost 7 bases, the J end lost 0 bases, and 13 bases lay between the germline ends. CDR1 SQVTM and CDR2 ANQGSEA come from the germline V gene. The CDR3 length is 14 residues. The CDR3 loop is CSATRGNSGNTIYF. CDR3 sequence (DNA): TGCAGCGCTACCAGGGGAAACTCTGGAAACACCATATATTTT.

CDR3 region: CSASLAYGYTF. The CDR3 DNA is TGCAGTGCTAGTTTGGCCTATGGCTACACCTTC. The genes are TRBV20-1 and TRBJ1-2, with no clear D. V lost 3 bases and J 4 bases, leaving 6 bases between the germline ends. The CDR3 is 11 residues long. Germline CDR1 and CDR2: DFQATT and SNEGSKA (reference sequence).

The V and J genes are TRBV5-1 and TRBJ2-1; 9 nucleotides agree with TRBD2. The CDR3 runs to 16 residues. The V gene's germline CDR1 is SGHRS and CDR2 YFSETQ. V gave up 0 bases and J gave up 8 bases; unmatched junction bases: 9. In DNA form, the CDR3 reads TGCGCCAGCAGCTTGGAAAATAGCGGGAGTGTTGATGAGCAGTTCTTC. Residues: CASSLENSGSVDEQFF.

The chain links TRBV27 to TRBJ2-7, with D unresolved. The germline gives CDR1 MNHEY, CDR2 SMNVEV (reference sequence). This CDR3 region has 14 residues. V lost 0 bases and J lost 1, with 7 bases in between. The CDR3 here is CASSLSRTSYEQYF. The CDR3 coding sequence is TGTGCCAGCAGTTTATCGCGCACTTCCTACGAGCAGTACTTC.

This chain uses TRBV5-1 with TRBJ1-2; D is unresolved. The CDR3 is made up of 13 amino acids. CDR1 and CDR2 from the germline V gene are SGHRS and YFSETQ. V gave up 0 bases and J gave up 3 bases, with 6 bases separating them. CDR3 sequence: CASSLEADYGYTF. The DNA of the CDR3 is TGCGCCAGCAGCTTGGAGGCTGACTATGGCTACACCTTC.

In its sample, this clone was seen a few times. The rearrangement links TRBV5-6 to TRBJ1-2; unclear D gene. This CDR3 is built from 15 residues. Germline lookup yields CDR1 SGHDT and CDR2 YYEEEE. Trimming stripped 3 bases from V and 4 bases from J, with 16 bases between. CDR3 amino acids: CASSSTHSPSYGYTF. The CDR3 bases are TGTGCCAGCAGCTCCACCCACTCGCCCTCCTATGGCTACACCTTC.